This note documents a single TCR beta chain sequence. Antigen unknown. This sample was taken from a study of response to subunit inactivated influenza vaccine. Study-wide findings and caveats: T cells newly recruited by each seasonal influenza vaccination are few, the authors suggested.

J gave up 0 bases and V 2 bases, and 6 bases lay outside the gene matches. CDR1 and CDR2 from the germline V gene are LGHNA and YSLEER. The CDR3 sequence is 17 residues long. TCRdb re-called the RT-PCR reads with MiXCR, one entry per CDR3 protein. The table includes 500,000 to 600,000 distinct CDR3 sequences, around 15% detected once. The TCR comes from a man aged 45-65 years who received an inactivated influenza vaccine. The V and J genes are TRBV4-3 and TRBJ1-2; 10 bases fit TRBD1. The sample in question was PBMCs from blood, obtained less than 13 days after vaccination. For the CDR3, the DNA is TGCGCCAGCAGCCAACCAGGAGGACAGGGGGCTAACTATGGCTACACCTTC. Translating gives CASSQPGGQGANYGYTF.